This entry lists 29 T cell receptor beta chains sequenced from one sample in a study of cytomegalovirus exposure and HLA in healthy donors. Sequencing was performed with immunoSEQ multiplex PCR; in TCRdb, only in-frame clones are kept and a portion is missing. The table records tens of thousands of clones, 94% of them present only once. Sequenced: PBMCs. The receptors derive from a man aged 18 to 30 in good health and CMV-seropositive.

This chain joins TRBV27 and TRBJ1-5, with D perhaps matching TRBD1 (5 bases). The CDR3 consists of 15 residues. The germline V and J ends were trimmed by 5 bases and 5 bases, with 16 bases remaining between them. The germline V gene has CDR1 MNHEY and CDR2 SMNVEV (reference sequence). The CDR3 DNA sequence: TGTGCCAGCAGTCCCGGGGGTGATAGGGATCAGCCCCAGCATTTT. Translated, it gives CASSPGGDRDQPQHF.

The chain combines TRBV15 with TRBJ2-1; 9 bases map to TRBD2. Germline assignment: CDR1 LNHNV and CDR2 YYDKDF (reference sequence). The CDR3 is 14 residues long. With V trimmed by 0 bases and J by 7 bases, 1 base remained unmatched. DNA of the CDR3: TGTGCCACCAGCAGAGAGCGGGAGGGGAATGAGCAGTTCTTC. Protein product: CATSREREGNEQFF. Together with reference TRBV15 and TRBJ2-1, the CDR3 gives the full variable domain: DAMVIQNPRYQVTQFGKPVTLSCSQTLNHNVMYWYQQKSSQAPKLLFHYYDKDFNNEADTPDNFQSRRPNTSFCFLDIRSPGLGDTAMYLCATSREREGNEQFFGPGTRLTVL.

CDR3: CASSLGTGGSYEQYF. The CDR3 coding sequence is TGCGCCAGCAGCTTAGGGACAGGGGGGAGCTACGAGCAGTACTTC. V is TRBV5-1 and J is TRBJ2-7; 11 bases map to TRBD1. The CDR3 covers 15 residues. Germline CDR1 SGHRS, CDR2 YFSETQ. Losses at the gene ends were 2 bases for V and 3 bases for J; bases not matched to a gene: 4.

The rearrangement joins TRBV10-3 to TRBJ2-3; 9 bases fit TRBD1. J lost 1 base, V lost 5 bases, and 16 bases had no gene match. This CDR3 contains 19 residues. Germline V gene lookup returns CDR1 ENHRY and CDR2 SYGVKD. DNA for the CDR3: TGTGCCATCAGTCCAGGGACAGGGTTGACTGAGCGCGGCACAGATACGCAGTATTTT. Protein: CAISPGTGLTERGTDTQYF.

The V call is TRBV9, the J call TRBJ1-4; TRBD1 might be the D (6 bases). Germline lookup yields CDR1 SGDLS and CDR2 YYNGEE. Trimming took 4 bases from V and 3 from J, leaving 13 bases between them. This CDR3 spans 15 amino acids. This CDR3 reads CASSTMGAANEKLFF. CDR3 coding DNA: TGTGCCAGCAGCACAATGGGGGCAGCTAATGAAAAACTGTTTTTT.

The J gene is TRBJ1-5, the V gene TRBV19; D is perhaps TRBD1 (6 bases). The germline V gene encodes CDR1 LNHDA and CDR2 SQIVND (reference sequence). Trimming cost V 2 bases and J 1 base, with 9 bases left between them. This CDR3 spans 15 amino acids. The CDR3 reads CASSIIQGSNQPQHF. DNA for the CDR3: TGTGCCAGTAGTATAATCCAGGGGAGCAATCAGCCCCAGCATTTT.

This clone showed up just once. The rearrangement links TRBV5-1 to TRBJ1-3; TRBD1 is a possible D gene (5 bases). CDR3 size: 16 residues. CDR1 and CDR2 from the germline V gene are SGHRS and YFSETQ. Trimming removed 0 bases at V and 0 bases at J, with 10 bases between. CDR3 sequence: CASSLEDSLSGNTIYF. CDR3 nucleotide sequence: TGCGCCAGCAGCTTGGAAGACAGCCTCTCTGGAAACACCATATATTTT.

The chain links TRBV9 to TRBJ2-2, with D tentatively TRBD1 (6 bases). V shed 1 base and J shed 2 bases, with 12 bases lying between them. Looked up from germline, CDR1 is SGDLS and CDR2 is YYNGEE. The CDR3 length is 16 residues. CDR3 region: CASSVRADSNTGELFF. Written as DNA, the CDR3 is TGTGCCAGCAGCGTACGGGCGGACAGTAACACCGGGGAGCTGTTTTTT.

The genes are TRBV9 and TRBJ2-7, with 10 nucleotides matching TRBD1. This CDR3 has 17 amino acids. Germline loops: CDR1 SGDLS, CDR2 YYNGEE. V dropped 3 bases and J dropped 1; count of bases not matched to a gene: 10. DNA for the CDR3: TGTGCCAGCAGCGGGTCCCGGGACAGGGGTCGATCCTACGAGCAGTACTTC. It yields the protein CASSGSRDRGRSYEQYF.

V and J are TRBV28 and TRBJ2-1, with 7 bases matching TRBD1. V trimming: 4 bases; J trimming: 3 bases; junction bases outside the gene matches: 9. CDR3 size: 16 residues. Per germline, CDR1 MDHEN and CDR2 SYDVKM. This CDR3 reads CASSSFDREVYNEQFF. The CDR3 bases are TGTGCCAGCAGTTCCTTCGACAGGGAAGTCTACAATGAGCAGTTCTTC. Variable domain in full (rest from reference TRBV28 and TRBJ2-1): DVKVTQSSRYLVKRTGEKVFLECVQDMDHENMFWYRQDPGLGLRLIYFSYDVKMKEKGDIPEGYSVSREKKERFSLILESASTNQTSMYLCASSSFDREVYNEQFFGPGTRLTVL.

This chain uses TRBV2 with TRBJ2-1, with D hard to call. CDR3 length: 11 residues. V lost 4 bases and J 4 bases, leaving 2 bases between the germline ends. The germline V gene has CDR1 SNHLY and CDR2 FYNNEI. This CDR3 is CASSAYNEQFF. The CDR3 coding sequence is TGTGCCAGCAGTGCGTACAATGAGCAGTTCTTC.

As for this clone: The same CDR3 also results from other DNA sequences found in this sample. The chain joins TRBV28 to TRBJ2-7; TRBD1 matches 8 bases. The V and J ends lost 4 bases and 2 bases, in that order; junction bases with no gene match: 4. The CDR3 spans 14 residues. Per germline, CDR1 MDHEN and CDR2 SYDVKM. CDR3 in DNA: TGTGCCAGCAGTTCAGGGGGCGGAGCCTACGAGCAGTACTTC. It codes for CASSSGGGAYEQYF.

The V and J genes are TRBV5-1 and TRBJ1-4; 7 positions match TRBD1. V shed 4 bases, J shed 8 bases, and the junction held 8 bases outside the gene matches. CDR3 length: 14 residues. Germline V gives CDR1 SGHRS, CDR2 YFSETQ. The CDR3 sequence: CASSLDRVDEKLFF. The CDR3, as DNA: TGCGCCAGCAGCCTAGACAGGGTGGACGAAAAACTGTTTTTT.

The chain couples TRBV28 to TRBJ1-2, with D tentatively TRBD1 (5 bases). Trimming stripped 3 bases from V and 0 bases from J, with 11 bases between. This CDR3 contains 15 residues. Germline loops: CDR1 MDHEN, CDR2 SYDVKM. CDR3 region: CASSFSVGANYGYTF. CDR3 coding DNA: TGTGCCAGCAGTTTTTCCGTAGGGGCTAACTATGGCTACACCTTC.

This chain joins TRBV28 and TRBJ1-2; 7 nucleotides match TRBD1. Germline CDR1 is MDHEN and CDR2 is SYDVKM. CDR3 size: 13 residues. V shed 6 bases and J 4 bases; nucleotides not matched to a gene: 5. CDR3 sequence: CASRPTGSYGYTF. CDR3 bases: TGTGCCAGCAGGCCGACAGGGTCCTATGGCTACACCTTC.

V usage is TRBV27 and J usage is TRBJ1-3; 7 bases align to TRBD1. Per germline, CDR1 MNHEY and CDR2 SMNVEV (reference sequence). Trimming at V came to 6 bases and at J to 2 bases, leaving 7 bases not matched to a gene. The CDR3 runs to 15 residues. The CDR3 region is CASSRQGYAGNTIYF. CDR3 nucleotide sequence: TGTGCCAGCAGCCGACAGGGTTATGCTGGAAACACCATATATTTT.

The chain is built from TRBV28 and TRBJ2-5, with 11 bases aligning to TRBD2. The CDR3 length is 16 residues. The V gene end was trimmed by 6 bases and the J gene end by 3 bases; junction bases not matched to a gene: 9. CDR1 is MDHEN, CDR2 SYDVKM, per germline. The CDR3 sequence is CASSRGLAGREETQYF. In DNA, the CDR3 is TGTGCCAGCAGCCGAGGACTAGCGGGCCGAGAAGAGACCCAGTACTTC.

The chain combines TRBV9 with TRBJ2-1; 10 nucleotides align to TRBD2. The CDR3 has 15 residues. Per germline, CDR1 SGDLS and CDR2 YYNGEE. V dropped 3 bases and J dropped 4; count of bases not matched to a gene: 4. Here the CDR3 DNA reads TGTGCCAGCAGCGCCGGGACTAGCGTGTACAATGAGCAGTTCTTC. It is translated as CASSAGTSVYNEQFF.

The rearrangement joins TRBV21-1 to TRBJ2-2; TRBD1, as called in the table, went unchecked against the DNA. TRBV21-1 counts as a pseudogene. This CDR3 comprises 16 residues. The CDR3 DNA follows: TGTGCCAGCAGCAAAGTGGAGACAGGGAACACCGGGGAGCTGTTTTTT. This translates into CASSKVETGNTGELFF.

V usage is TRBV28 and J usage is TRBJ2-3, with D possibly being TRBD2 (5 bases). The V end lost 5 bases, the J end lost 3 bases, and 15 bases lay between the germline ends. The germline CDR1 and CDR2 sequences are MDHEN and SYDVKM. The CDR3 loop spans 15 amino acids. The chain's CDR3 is CASSPTSYSTDTQYF. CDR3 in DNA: TGTGCCAGCAGTCCCACTAGTTACTCTACAGATACGCAGTATTTT. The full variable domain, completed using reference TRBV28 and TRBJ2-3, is DVKVTQSSRYLVKRTGEKVFLECVQDMDHENMFWYRQDPGLGLRLIYFSYDVKMKEKGDIPEGYSVSREKKERFSLILESASTNQTSMYLCASSPTSYSTDTQYFGPGTRLTVL.

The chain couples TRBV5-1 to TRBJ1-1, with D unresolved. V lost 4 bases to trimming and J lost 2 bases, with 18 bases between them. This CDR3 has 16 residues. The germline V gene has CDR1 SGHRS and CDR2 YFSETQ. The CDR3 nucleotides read TGCGCCAGCAGCCCCGGGAGGGTAGTAAGAAACACTGAAGCTTTCTTT. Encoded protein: CASSPGRVVRNTEAFF.

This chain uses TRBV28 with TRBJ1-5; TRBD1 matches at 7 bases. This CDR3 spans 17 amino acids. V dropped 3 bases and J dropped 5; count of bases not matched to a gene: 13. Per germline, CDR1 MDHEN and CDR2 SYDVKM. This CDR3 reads CASSFIGDRQIYQPQHF. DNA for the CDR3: TGTGCCAGCAGTTTTATCGGGGACAGACAGATTTATCAGCCCCAGCATTTT. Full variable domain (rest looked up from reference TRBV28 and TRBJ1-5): DVKVTQSSRYLVKRTGEKVFLECVQDMDHENMFWYRQDPGLGLRLIYFSYDVKMKEKGDIPEGYSVSREKKERFSLILESASTNQTSMYLCASSFIGDRQIYQPQHFGDGTRLSIL.

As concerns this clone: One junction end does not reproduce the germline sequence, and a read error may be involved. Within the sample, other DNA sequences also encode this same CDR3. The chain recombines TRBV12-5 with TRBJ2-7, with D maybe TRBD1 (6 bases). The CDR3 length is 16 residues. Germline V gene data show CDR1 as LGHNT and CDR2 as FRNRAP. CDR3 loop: CASGLALPGAPYEQYF. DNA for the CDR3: TGTGCTAGTGGTTTGGCCTTGCCAGGGGCTCCCTATGAGCAGTACTTC. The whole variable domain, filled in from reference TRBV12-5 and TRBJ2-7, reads DARVTQTPRHKVTEMGQEVTMRCQPILGHNTVFWYRQTMMQGLELLAYFRNRAPLDDSGMPKDRFSAEMPDATLATLKIQPSEPRDSAVYFCASGLALPGAPYEQYFGPGTRLTVT.

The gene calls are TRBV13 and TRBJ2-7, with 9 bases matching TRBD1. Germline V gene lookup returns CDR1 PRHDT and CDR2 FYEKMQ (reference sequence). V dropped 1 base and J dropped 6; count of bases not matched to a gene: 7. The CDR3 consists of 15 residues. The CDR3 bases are TGTGCCAGCAGCTTAGAGGGGGACAGGGTTACCGAGCAGTACTTC. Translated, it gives CASSLEGDRVTEQYF. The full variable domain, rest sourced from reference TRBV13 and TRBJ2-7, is AAGVIQSPRHLIKEKRETATLKCYPIPRHDTVYWYQQGPGQDPQFLISFYEKMQSDKGSIPDRFSAQQFSDYHSELNMSSLELGDSALYFCASSLEGDRVTEQYFGPGTRLTVT.

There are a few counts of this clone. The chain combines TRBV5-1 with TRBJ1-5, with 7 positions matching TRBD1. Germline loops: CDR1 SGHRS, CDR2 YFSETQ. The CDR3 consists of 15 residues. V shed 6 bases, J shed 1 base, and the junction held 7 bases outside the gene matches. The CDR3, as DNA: TGCGCCAGCAAGAGGGGGCCGGGGAGCAATCAGCCCCAGCATTTT. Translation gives CASKRGPGSNQPQHF.

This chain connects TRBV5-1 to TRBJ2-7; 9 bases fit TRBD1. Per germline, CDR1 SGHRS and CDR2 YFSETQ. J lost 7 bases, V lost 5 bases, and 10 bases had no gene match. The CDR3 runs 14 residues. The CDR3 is CASRDIQGAGEQYF. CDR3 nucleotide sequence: TGCGCCAGCAGGGATATACAGGGGGCAGGGGAGCAGTACTTC.

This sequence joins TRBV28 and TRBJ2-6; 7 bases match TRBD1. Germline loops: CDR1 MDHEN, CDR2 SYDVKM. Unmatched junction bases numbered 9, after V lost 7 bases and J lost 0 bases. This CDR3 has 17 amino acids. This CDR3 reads CASIGGQARSGANVLTF. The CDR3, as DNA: TGTGCCAGCATTGGCGGACAGGCGCGCTCTGGGGCCAACGTCCTGACTTTC.

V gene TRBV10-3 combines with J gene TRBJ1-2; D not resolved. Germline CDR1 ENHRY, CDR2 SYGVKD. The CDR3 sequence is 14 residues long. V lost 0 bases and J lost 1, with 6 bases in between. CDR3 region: CAISESYNNYGYTF. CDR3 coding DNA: TGTGCCATCAGTGAGTCGTACAATAACTATGGCTACACCTTC.

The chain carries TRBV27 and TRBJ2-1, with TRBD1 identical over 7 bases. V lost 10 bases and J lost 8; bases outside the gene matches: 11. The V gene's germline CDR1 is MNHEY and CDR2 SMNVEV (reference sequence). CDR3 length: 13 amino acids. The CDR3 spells CATTPARGYEQFF. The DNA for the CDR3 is TGTGCCACTACACCCGCCAGGGGGTATGAGCAGTTCTTC.